The rows below give T cell receptor beta chains drawn from one sample of a study of blood T cell repertoires in COVID-19. Measured with immunoSEQ multiplex PCR; TCRdb has only the in-frame clones, and not every one. The table lists under 150,000 clones, over 70% of them singletons. Sequencing was done on a sample of peripheral blood. The receptor set was obtained from a man aged 45-65 years with active or convalescent COVID-19. CDR3s include the opening cysteine and the closing phenylalanine or tryptophan. D genes are given only for firm matches. Rows give clone size only sometimes, using once, few, many, or a class for an expanded clone.

V gene: TRBV19; clone size: NA; J gene: TRBJ1-6; D gene: NA; CDR3 DNA: TGTGCCAGTAGTATCGGGCTCTCAGGGGCTAATTCACCCCTCCACTTT; CDR3 protein: CASSIGLSGANSPLHF
V gene: TRBV2; clone size: NA; J gene: TRBJ1-5; D gene: TRBD1; CDR3 DNA: TGTGCCAGCAGCGGGACAGCCTCCCGACATAGCAATCAGCCCCAGCATTTT; CDR3 protein: CASSGTASRHSNQPQHF
V gene: TRBV9; clone size: few; J gene: TRBJ2-7; D gene: TRBD1; CDR3 DNA: TGTGCCAGCAGCCCAGTCAGTCGGACAGGGCCGACCCACGAGCAGTACTTC; CDR3 protein: CASSPVSRTGPTHEQYF
V gene: TRBV13; clone size: NA; J gene: TRBJ2-1; D gene: TRBD1; CDR3 DNA: TGTGCCAGCAGCTTAGGGGACAGGGACTTCGATGAGCAGTTCTTC; CDR3 protein: CASSLGDRDFDEQFF
V gene: TRBV6-4; clone size: NA; J gene: TRBJ2-7; D gene: TRBD2; CDR3 DNA: TGTGCCAGCAGTGGGACTAGCGCTTCCGGCGAGCAGTACTTC; CDR3 protein: CASSGTSASGEQYF
V gene: TRBV19; clone size: NA; J gene: TRBJ1-1; D gene: NA; CDR3 DNA: TGTGCCAGTAGTCGATATCCCATCACAAGGAACACTGAAGCTTTCTTT; CDR3 protein: CASSRYPITRNTEAFF
V gene: TRBV28; clone size: NA; J gene: TRBJ2-1; D gene: NA; CDR3 DNA: TGTGCCAGCATAAAACCCCACGGGAAATACAATGAGCAGTTCTTC; CDR3 protein: CASIKPHGKYNEQFF
V gene: TRBV20-1; clone size: NA; J gene: TRBJ1-1; D gene: NA; CDR3 DNA: TGCAGTGCTAATAGGAGGACTGAAGCTTTCTTT; CDR3 protein: CSANRRTEAFF
V gene: TRBV9; clone size: many; J gene: TRBJ1-1; D gene: TRBD1; CDR3 DNA: TGTGCCAGCAGCGAGAGGGTGACAGGGGGCGGTCCTGAAGCTTTCTTT; CDR3 protein: CASSERVTGGGPEAFF
V gene: TRBV28; clone size: once; J gene: TRBJ1-1; D gene: NA; CDR3 DNA: TGTGCCAGCAGTTTATTACTTCCAGGGGCGACTGAAGCTTTCTTT; CDR3 protein: CASSLLLPGATEAFF
V gene: TRBV6-5; clone size: NA; J gene: TRBJ1-1; D gene: NA; CDR3 DNA: TGTGCCAGCACCCCCGGGGGGGTAGGGACTGAAGCTTTCTTT; CDR3 protein: CASTPGGVGTEAFF
V gene: TRBV28; clone size: once; J gene: TRBJ2-5; D gene: TRBD2; CDR3 DNA: TGTGCCAGCAACTGGGCGGGAGGGACACGGGCGACCCAGTACTTC; CDR3 protein: CASNWAGGTRATQYF
V gene: TRBV11-1; clone size: NA; J gene: TRBJ2-1; D gene: TRBD2; CDR3 DNA: TGTGCCAGCAGCTTAGGGACTAGCGACTCCAATGAGCAGTTCTTC; CDR3 protein: CASSLGTSDSNEQFF
V gene: TRBV5-1; clone size: NA; J gene: TRBJ1-2; D gene: NA; CDR3 DNA: TGCGCCAGCAGCTTGGAGGCAGGGGATGGCTACACCTTC; CDR3 protein: CASSLEAGDGYTF
V gene: TRBV3-1/TRBV3-2; clone size: NA; J gene: TRBJ2-7; D gene: NA; CDR3 DNA: TGTGCCAGCAGCCAAGAAGTAGCTCAAAACGAGCAGTACTTC; CDR3 protein: CASSQEVAQNEQYF
V gene: TRBV6-5; clone size: NA; J gene: TRBJ1-2; D gene: TRBD1; CDR3 DNA: TGTGCCAGCAGTACAGGACAGGGGGCATGGCGGGGCTACACCTTC; CDR3 protein: CASSTGQGAWRGYTF
V gene: TRBV14; clone size: NA; J gene: TRBJ2-1; D gene: TRBD2; CDR3 DNA: TGTGCCAGCAGCCAACTGGGACTAGCGGCTAGAGAGCAGTTCTTC; CDR3 protein: CASSQLGLAAREQFF
V gene: TRBV19; clone size: NA; J gene: TRBJ1-5; D gene: NA; CDR3 DNA: TGTGCCAGTAGTCCATTGCGGGGGGGACCTAGCAATCAGCCCCAGCATTTT; CDR3 protein: CASSPLRGGPSNQPQHF
V gene: TRBV28; clone size: NA; J gene: TRBJ1-3; D gene: NA; CDR3 DNA: TGTGCCAGCAGTGCTAACTCTGGAAACACCATATATTTT; CDR3 protein: CASSANSGNTIYF
V gene: TRBV9; clone size: NA; J gene: TRBJ1-6; D gene: NA; CDR3 DNA: TGTGCCAGCAGCGTGTATGGGGGGAATAATTCACCCCTCCACTTT; CDR3 protein: CASSVYGGNNSPLHF
V gene: TRBV5-1; clone size: many; J gene: TRBJ1-1; D gene: NA; CDR3 DNA: TGCGCCAGCAGCTTGAGAGGGGAGGCCACTGAAGCTTTCTTT; CDR3 protein: CASSLRGEATEAFF
V gene: TRBV19; clone size: many; J gene: TRBJ1-5; D gene: TRBD1; CDR3 DNA: TGTGCCAGTAGTCGGGTAACGGCAGGGGGTAACAATCAGCCCCAGCATTTT; CDR3 protein: CASSRVTAGGNNQPQHF
V gene: TRBV6-2/TRBV6-3; clone size: NA; J gene: TRBJ1-5; D gene: TRBD1; CDR3 DNA: TGTGCCAGCAGTTACTCACGTGGGACAGGGGATCGGAGCAATCAGCCCCAGCATTTT; CDR3 protein: CASSYSRGTGDRSNQPQHF
V gene: TRBV27; clone size: NA; J gene: TRBJ1-5; D gene: NA; CDR3 DNA: TGTGCCAGCAGACAGGGTAGCAATCAGCCCCAGCATTTT; CDR3 protein: CASRQGSNQPQHF
V gene: TRBV13; clone size: NA; J gene: TRBJ2-4; D gene: NA; CDR3 DNA: TGTGCCAGCAGCCAATTAGCCAAAAACATTCAGTACTTC; CDR3 protein: CASSQLAKNIQYF
V gene: TRBV4-1; clone size: NA; J gene: TRBJ1-5; D gene: NA; CDR3 DNA: TGCGCCAGCAGCCAAGGGGGGGTTGTGGGAGTTAGCAATCAGCCCCAGCATTTT; CDR3 protein: CASSQGGVVGVSNQPQHF
V gene: TRBV12-3/TRBV12-4; clone size: NA; J gene: TRBJ1-5; D gene: TRBD1; CDR3 DNA: TGTGCCAGGGGACAGGGATTTTTTCAGCCCCAGCATTTT; CDR3 protein: CARGQGFFQPQHF
V gene: TRBV5-3; clone size: few; J gene: TRBJ2-2; D gene: TRBD2; CDR3 DNA: TGTGCCAGAAGCTTCGGGACTAGCGGGAAGAACACCGGGGAGCTGTTTTTT; CDR3 protein: CARSFGTSGKNTGELFF
V gene: TRBV2; clone size: NA; J gene: TRBJ1-5; D gene: NA; CDR3 DNA: TGTGCCAGCACGAGGGGGAATCAGCCCCAGCATTTT; CDR3 protein: CASTRGNQPQHF
V gene: TRBV6-5; clone size: NA; J gene: TRBJ1-2; D gene: NA; CDR3 DNA: TGTGCCAGCAGTTATTCCTCTAACTATGGCTACACCTTC; CDR3 protein: CASSYSSNYGYTF
V gene: TRBV11-2; clone size: NA; J gene: TRBJ1-4; D gene: TRBD1; CDR3 DNA: TGTGCCAGCACCTTCGCCGGGACAGATGAAAAACTGTTTTTT; CDR3 protein: CASTFAGTDEKLFF
V gene: TRBV4-2; clone size: NA; J gene: TRBJ1-3; D gene: TRBD1; CDR3 DNA: TGTGCCAGCAGCCCCCCGGGACAGCGAAACACCATATATTTT; CDR3 protein: CASSPPGQRNTIYF
V gene: TRBV6-5; clone size: NA; J gene: TRBJ1-5; D gene: NA; CDR3 DNA: TGTGCCAGCAGCCTAAGCGGGGGCGGGAATCAGCCCCAGCATTTT; CDR3 protein: CASSLSGGGNQPQHF
V gene: TRBV3-1/TRBV3-2; clone size: NA; J gene: TRBJ1-6; D gene: TRBD1; CDR3 DNA: TGTGCCAGCAGCCCCTCGGACAGGTCGAATTCACCCCTCCACTTT; CDR3 protein: CASSPSDRSNSPLHF
V gene: TRBV5-1; clone size: NA; J gene: TRBJ2-1; D gene: NA; CDR3 DNA: TGCGCCAGCAGCTTCGGGACAAACTCCTACAATGAGCAGTTCTTC; CDR3 protein: CASSFGTNSYNEQFF
V gene: TRBV27; clone size: few; J gene: TRBJ1-2; D gene: TRBD1; CDR3 DNA: TGTGCCAGCAGTATAGGACAGGGCTCATCGGGGGCAACCTTC; CDR3 protein: CASSIGQGSSGATF
V gene: TRBV21-1; clone size: NA; J gene: TRBJ2-3; D gene: NA; CDR3 DNA: TGTGCCAGCCTATTACGGTTATGGACTAGCGGGAGTAGGGGCACAGATACGCAGTATTTT; CDR3 protein: CASLLRLWTSGSRGTDTQYF
V gene: TRBV6-5; clone size: NA; J gene: TRBJ2-1; D gene: TRBD1; CDR3 DNA: TGTGCCAGCAGTCCACGAGGTAGGGGGCTGGATGAGCAGTTCTTC; CDR3 protein: CASSPRGRGLDEQFF
V gene: TRBV6-1; clone size: NA; J gene: TRBJ2-7; D gene: NA; CDR3 DNA: TGTGCCAGCAGTGAAGCGACGACAGACTCCTACGAGCAGTACTTC; CDR3 protein: CASSEATTDSYEQYF
V gene: TRBV6-5; clone size: few; J gene: TRBJ1-5; D gene: TRBD1; CDR3 DNA: TGTGCCAGCAGTTACCCATCGGACAGGGACTATCAGCCCCAGCATTTT; CDR3 protein: CASSYPSDRDYQPQHF
V gene: TRBV18; clone size: NA; J gene: TRBJ2-1; D gene: TRBD2; CDR3 DNA: TGTGCCAGCTCACCGGGACTAGCGGGAGTCGATGAGCAGTTCTTC; CDR3 protein: CASSPGLAGVDEQFF
V gene: TRBV6-2/TRBV6-3; clone size: NA; J gene: TRBJ2-1; D gene: TRBD2; CDR3 DNA: TGTGCCAGCAGTTACGTTGGGCTAGCGGGAGCCAACAATGAGCAGTTCTTC; CDR3 protein: CASSYVGLAGANNEQFF
V gene: TRBV6-6; clone size: NA; J gene: TRBJ2-3; D gene: TRBD2; CDR3 DNA: TGTGCCAGCAGTTACCCGACTAGCGGGAGTACAGATACGCAGTATTTT; CDR3 protein: CASSYPTSGSTDTQYF
V gene: TRBV3-1/TRBV3-2; clone size: NA; J gene: TRBJ1-6; D gene: NA; CDR3 DNA: TGTGCCAGCAGCCAAGGACGCAGGAACAATTCACCCCTCCACTTT; CDR3 protein: CASSQGRRNNSPLHF
V gene: TRBV6-5; clone size: NA; J gene: TRBJ2-7; D gene: NA; CDR3 DNA: TGTGCCTCCCAGGCAGACTACGAGCAGTACTTC; CDR3 protein: CASQADYEQYF
V gene: TRBV27; clone size: NA; J gene: TRBJ1-6; D gene: NA; CDR3 DNA: TGTGCCAGCAGTTTATCAAGGGGAAGTCCTATTTCACCCCTCCACTTT; CDR3 protein: CASSLSRGSPISPLHF
V gene: TRBV6-5; clone size: NA; J gene: TRBJ2-1; D gene: TRBD2; CDR3 DNA: TGTGCCAGCGGGAGGGGCTCTCAAAACAATGAGCAGTTCTTC; CDR3 protein: CASGRGSQNNEQFF
V gene: TRBV6-4; clone size: NA; J gene: TRBJ1-6; D gene: TRBD1; CDR3 DNA: TGTGCCAGCAGCTCACAGGGGAATTCACCCCTCCACTTT; CDR3 protein: CASSSQGNSPLHF
V gene: TRBV29-1; clone size: NA; J gene: TRBJ1-2; D gene: TRBD1; CDR3 DNA: TGCAGCGTTGGGACAGGGGATGACTATGGCTACACCTTC; CDR3 protein: CSVGTGDDYGYTF
V gene: TRBV3-1/TRBV3-2; clone size: NA; J gene: TRBJ1-5; D gene: NA; CDR3 DNA: TGTGCCAGCAGCCAAGGGTTACTTAGCAATCAGCCCCAGCATTTT; CDR3 protein: CASSQGLLSNQPQHF
V gene: TRBV19; clone size: many; J gene: TRBJ1-5; D gene: NA; CDR3 DNA: TGTGCCAGTAGTATAGACTACAGCACTGGAACCCAGCATTTT; CDR3 protein: CASSIDYSTGTQHF
V gene: TRBV6-4; clone size: NA; J gene: TRBJ1-6; D gene: NA; CDR3 DNA: TGTGCCAGCACGCCGTTGGCGGGGGCGAATTCACCCCTCCACTTT; CDR3 protein: CASTPLAGANSPLHF
V gene: TRBV6-2/TRBV6-3; clone size: NA; J gene: TRBJ2-5; D gene: TRBD1; CDR3 DNA: TGTGCCAGCAGTTCGGGACAGGGAGGCGAGACCCAGTACTTC; CDR3 protein: CASSSGQGGETQYF
V gene: TRBV18; clone size: NA; J gene: TRBJ2-7; D gene: NA; CDR3 DNA: TGTGCCAGCTCATCGACAACCTCCGGCGCCTACGAGCAGTACTTC; CDR3 protein: CASSSTTSGAYEQYF
V gene: TRBV28; clone size: NA; J gene: TRBJ1-5; D gene: NA; CDR3 DNA: TGTGCCAGCAGTTTGTCCGGGGGGATGGCTGGTCAGCCCCAGCATTTT; CDR3 protein: CASSLSGGMAGQPQHF
V gene: TRBV9; clone size: NA; J gene: TRBJ2-3; D gene: TRBD2; CDR3 DNA: TGTGCCAGCAGCGTAGGAGCGGGAGTAACAGATACGCAGTATTTT; CDR3 protein: CASSVGAGVTDTQYF
V gene: TRBV4-2; clone size: NA; J gene: TRBJ1-4; D gene: NA; CDR3 DNA: TGTGCCAGCAGCCAGTCATCCAGGGCAACTAATGAAAAACTGTTTTTT; CDR3 protein: CASSQSSRATNEKLFF
V gene: TRBV28; clone size: few; J gene: TRBJ1-5; D gene: TRBD1; CDR3 DNA: TGTGCCAGCAGGCTCTTCACTCAGGGGGGACAGCCCCAGCATTTT; CDR3 protein: CASRLFTQGGQPQHF
V gene: TRBV11-2; clone size: once; J gene: TRBJ2-1; D gene: TRBD1; CDR3 DNA: TGTGCCAGCAGCTGGGACAGGGTGAGTGAGCAGTTCTTC; CDR3 protein: CASSWDRVSEQFF